This is a list of T cell receptor beta chains from one sample in a study of control samples from healthy donors and cancer patients. Produced via immunoSEQ multiplex PCR; TCRdb's table is partial and in-frame only. The table has about 79,000 clones, 93% seen once. The sequenced sample consisted of PBMCs. All receptors come from a middle-aged woman with lung cancer. Both conserved end residues are part of each CDR3. The order of the fields is V gene, clone size, D gene, J gene, CDR3 protein, CDR3 DNA. A D gene is named only where the DNA matches it firmly. Size is stated for part of the rows, as once, few or many counts, or as a class when the clone is expanded.

TRBV18	.	.	TRBJ2-6	CASSPFSPENSGANVLTF	TGTGCCAGCTCACCATTCTCCCCCGAGAACTCTGGGGCCAACGTCCTGACTTTC
TRBV5-6	.	.	TRBJ2-5	CASTLGGGRETQYF	TGTGCCAGCACCTTGGGGGGGGGCAGAGAGACCCAGTACTTC
TRBV7-2	once	.	TRBJ2-3	CASSFEGPSTDTQYF	TGTGCCAGCAGCTTTGAGGGGCCCAGCACAGATACGCAGTATTTT
TRBV5-1	.	.	TRBJ1-1	CASSIQGQYTEAFF	TGCGCCAGCAGCATACAGGGTCAGTACACTGAAGCTTTCTTT
TRBV18	.	.	TRBJ2-1	CASSPGRDLLKTNEQFF	TGTGCCAGCTCACCTGGCAGGGATCTCCTAAAAACCAATGAGCAGTTCTTC
TRBV19	.	.	TRBJ1-1	CASTVTGNTEAFF	TGTGCCAGTACCGTTACGGGCAACACTGAAGCTTTCTTT
TRBV21-1	.	.	TRBJ2-7	CASSIDRVDRVMHEQYF	TGTGCCAGCAGCATCGATCGCGTGGACAGGGTGATGCACGAGCAGTACTTC
TRBV29-1	.	.	TRBJ1-1	CSGHGTSPNTEAFF	TGCAGCGGTCACGGGACATCGCCGAACACTGAAGCTTTCTTT
TRBV10-1	.	TRBD1	TRBJ1-2	CASSDGTGFGYTF	TGCGCCAGCAGTGACGGGACAGGATTTGGCTACACCTTC
TRBV6-5	.	TRBD1	TRBJ1-5	CAGRQGTSQPQHF	TGTGCCGGCAGACAGGGCACAAGTCAGCCCCAGCATTTT
TRBV5-6	.	.	TRBJ1-2	CASSRAERGGYTF	TGTGCCAGCAGCCGCGCGGAACGGGGGGGCTACACCTTC
TRBV5-8	.	.	TRBJ2-1	CASSSWGGSNEQFF	TGTGCCAGCAGCTCCTGGGGGGGCTCGAATGAGCAGTTCTTC
TRBV7-2	.	.	TRBJ1-5	CASSLEAEATQHF	TGTGCCAGCAGCTTAGAAGCGGAGGCGACCCAGCATTTT
TRBV24-1	.	.	TRBJ2-1	CATSDGGTESYNEQFF	TGTGCCACCAGTGATGGGGGGACAGAGTCCTACAATGAGCAGTTCTTC
TRBV7-2	once	TRBD2	TRBJ2-1	CASSTSGATYNEQFF	TGTGCCAGCAGTACTAGCGGGGCTACTTACAATGAGCAGTTCTTC
TRBV5-1	few	.	TRBJ2-1	CATAPISGLIYNEQFF	TGCGCCACCGCGCCCATTTCGGGACTCATTTACAATGAGCAGTTCTTC
TRBV7-9	few	TRBD1	TRBJ1-1	CASSSPGQGTTEAFF	TGTGCCAGCAGCTCCCCGGGACAGGGGACCACTGAAGCTTTCTTT
TRBV6-6	.	TRBD1	TRBJ1-2	CASSRPGTGAGYTF	TGTGCCAGCAGCCGCCCCGGGACAGGGGCCGGCTACACCTTC
TRBV5-1	.	.	TRBJ1-1	CASSLGGEYTEAFF	TGCGCCAGCAGCTTAGGGGGGGAGTACACTGAAGCTTTCTTT
TRBV7-2	.	.	TRBJ1-3	CASSLVGMRGNTIYF	TGTGCCAGCAGCTTAGTTGGGATGAGAGGAAACACCATATATTTT
TRBV5-1	.	.	TRBJ1-1	CASSPNPNTEAFF	TGCGCCAGCAGCCCTAACCCGAACACTGAAGCTTTCTTT
TRBV5-6	.	TRBD1	TRBJ1-1	CASSSARYKTGDVAEAFF	TGTGCCAGCAGCTCGGCACGATATAAAACAGGGGATGTCGCTGAAGCTTTCTTT
TRBV2	once	.	TRBJ1-1	CASTPARNTEAFF	TGTGCCAGCACCCCCGCGCGGAACACTGAAGCTTTCTTT
TRBV3-1/TRBV3-2	.	.	TRBJ2-3	CASSQDGVSTDTQYF	TGTGCCAGCAGCCAAGACGGCGTAAGCACAGATACGCAGTATTTT
TRBV2	.	.	TRBJ1-2	CASTRAGRTNGYTF	TGTGCCAGCACCCGCGCGGGCAGGACTAATGGCTACACCTTC